This TCR beta chain comes out of a study of blood T cell repertoires in COVID-19. Germline trimming cut 4 bases from V and 0 bases from J; bases unmatched to any gene: 9. The CDR3 is made up of 17 amino acids. Germline V gene lookup returns CDR1 LNHDA and CDR2 SQIVND (reference sequence). The authors' processing: Estimation of nucleated cell counts was performed using reference gene primer amplification. Produced via immunoSEQ multiplex PCR; TCRdb's table is partial and in-frame only. Clone size and the V and J calls come from that table; the DNA yielded D and trimming. This sample carries about 54,000 clones, roughly four fifths of them seen once, and the ten largest clones take about 2%.

This sequence joins TRBV19 and TRBJ1-1, with TRBD1 matching 9 bases. Sequencing input: peripheral blood. This receptor was obtained from an older woman with acute or convalescent COVID-19. CDR3 bases: TGTGCCAGTAGTAAACAGGGGGCTTCGGGAATGAACACTGAAGCTTTCTTT. Translating it yields CASSKQGASGMNTEAFF.